The 18 T cell receptor beta chains reported below all come from one sample, sequenced in a study of CD8+CD57+ T cells in acquired aplastic anemia. TCR beta VDJ and CDR3 profiles were obtained from a genomic DNA template. TCRdb fed the reads into MiXCR, producing one record per CDR3 protein. In the table there are 400,000 to 450,000 distinct CDR3 sequences, about two thirds of which are singletons. The sample was sorted CD4+, CD8+, or CD8+CD57+ T cells (not recorded which) from PBMCs. The receptors derive from a human donor in good health, serving as a control.

This clonotype appeared once. The J gene is TRBJ2-7, the V gene TRBV5-1; 8 nucleotides match TRBD1. The CDR3 extends over 12 amino acids. V dropped 4 bases and J dropped 12; count of bases not matched to a gene: 9. The germline CDR1 and CDR2 sequences are SGHRS and YFSETQ. The CDR3 loop reads CASSTRQGMSYF. DNA for the CDR3: TGCGCCAGCAGCACAAGACAGGGGATGTCGTACTTC.

This clonotype was detected only a few times. The chain combines TRBV2 with TRBJ1-2; 9 bases agree with TRBD1. The junction had 6 bases not matched to a gene; V was cut back by 2 bases and J by 8 bases. Germline CDR1 reads SNHLY; CDR2 reads FYNNEI. This CDR3 contains 14 residues. The CDR3 region is CASSEKGTGRGYTF. CDR3 nucleotide sequence: TGTGCCAGCAGTGAAAAGGGGACAGGGCGAGGCTACACCTTC.

A word on this clonotype: A much larger clonotype is one base distant, so this may be a read error. V and J are TRBV20-1 and TRBJ2-1, with D perhaps matching TRBD2 (6 bases). This CDR3 has 17 residues. Germline CDR1 is DFQATT and CDR2 is SNEGSKA (reference sequence). For the CDR3, the DNA is TGCAGTGCTAGAGATTGGGGACTCCCTAGCTCCTACAATGAGCAGCTCTTC. Translation gives CSARDWGLPSSYNEQLF.

Ten or more counts support this clonotype. This rearrangement joins TRBV6-5 to TRBJ1-1, with unresolved D. CDR1 is MNHEY, CDR2 SVGAGI, per germline. V gave up 7 bases and J gave up 2 bases, with 17 bases separating them. This CDR3 has 15 residues. CDR3 protein: CASTRRESFNTEAFF. The CDR3 DNA follows: TGTGCCAGCACGCGGAGGGAATCGTTCAACACTGAAGCTTTCTTT.

V gene TRBV7-3 combines with J gene TRBJ2-2; D gene uncertain. This CDR3 contains 13 residues. The germline V gene has CDR1 SGHTA and CDR2 FQGTGA. With 7 bases removed from V and 5 bases from J, the gap between germline ends came to 11 bases. CDR3 loop: CASTSSRTGELFF. In DNA form, the CDR3 reads TGTGCCAGCACCTCTTCGAGGACCGGGGAGCTGTTTTTT.

This clonotype was seen more than once but under ten times. This may come from a read error, since a much larger clone is one base off. The DNA for the CDR3 is TGCGCCAGCAGCCAAGGGATACCCACAAATACGCAGTATTTT. As protein: CASSQGIPTNTQYF. The V and J genes are TRBV4-3 and TRBJ2-3; no clear D. CDR1 and CDR2 from the germline V gene are LGHNA and YSLEER. CDR3 size: 14 residues.

As to this clonotype: This likely comes from a read error, as the CDR3 has no conserved phenylalanine or tryptophan at its end. Because the CDR3's place on the DNA is in doubt, the DNA is left out and the CDR3 is given as listed by TCRdb. The genes are TRBV2 and TRBJ1-6. A total of 16 residues make up the CDR3, ends included. Germline V gives CDR1 SNHLY, CDR2 FYNNEI. The CDR3 region is CASSDEPDPSYSYIFG.

The V gene is TRBV9, the J gene TRBJ2-5; D remains unclear. From germline, CDR1 is SGDLS and CDR2 YYNGEE. This CDR3 has 16 amino acids. V dropped 0 bases and J dropped 9 bases, with 21 bases sitting between them. The DNA for the CDR3 is TGTGCCAGCAGCGTAGTCATGGCTTCCCCCCTCCACTCCCAGTACTTC. Amino acid sequence: CASSVVMASPLHSQYF.

This rearrangement joins TRBV7-2 to TRBJ1-6; 7 bases match TRBD1. J lost 7 bases, V lost 7 bases, and 10 bases had no gene match. CDR3 size: 15 residues. Germline CDR1 reads SGHTA; CDR2 reads FQGNSA. The CDR3 region has the DNA TGTGCCAGCATCTCCGGACAGGAACGAAATTCACCCCTCCACTTT. This codes for CASISGQERNSPLHF.

About this clonotype: This sequence may be a read error, since a much larger clone differs from it by one base. This rearrangement joins TRBV20-1 to TRBJ1-5; the D gene is possibly TRBD1 (5 bases). The germline V gene has CDR1 DFQATT and CDR2 SNEGSKA (reference sequence). This CDR3 spans 12 amino acids. Trimming removed 5 bases at V and 5 bases at J, with 10 bases between. This CDR3 is CSARGGDQPQHF. The CDR3 coding sequence is TGCAGTGCTCGCGGGGGTGATCAGCCCCAGCATTTT.

Regarding this clonotype: This may stem from a read error, because a much larger clone lies one nucleotide away. The chain uses TRBV6-2 or TRBV6-3 and TRBJ1-1; D gene ambiguous. CDR1 and CDR2 (germline): MNHEY, SVGEGT. Between the trimmed V and J ends, which lost 4 bases and 5 bases, there was a span of 14 bases. The CDR3 loop spans 14 amino acids. The CDR3 spells CASSCSRRVTEAFF. CDR3 sequence (DNA): TGTGCCAGCAGTTGCTCGCGGAGGGTAACTGAAGCTTTCTTT.

This chain joins TRBV12-3 or TRBV12-4 and TRBJ2-2; D gene uncertain. The CDR3 length is 13 residues. V was trimmed by 7 bases and J by 7 bases, leaving 13 bases between them. CDR3 residues: CASTKGSDGELFF. As DNA, the CDR3 is TGTGCCAGCACCAAAGGATCGGACGGGGAGCTGTTTTTT.

This clonotype was recorded at least ten times. The rearrangement links TRBV11-2 to TRBJ2-7, with D possibly called TRBD1 or TRBD2 (5 bases each). The germline CDR1 and CDR2 sequences are SGHAT and FQNNGV. The germline V and J ends were trimmed by 7 bases and 3 bases, with 16 bases remaining between them. The CDR3 totals 14 residues. CDR3 protein: CASTIYGAFYEQYF. The CDR3 DNA follows: TGTGCCAGCACCATTTACGGGGCTTTCTACGAGCAGTACTTC.

Note on this clonotype: The junction differs from germline at one of its ends, possibly a read error. The chain recombines TRBV9 with TRBJ1-5; unclear D gene. CDR3 length: 13 residues. CDR1 is SGDLS and CDR2 is YYNGEE in the germline V gene. CDR3 sequence: CASSDSGNHPQHF. CDR3 nucleotide sequence: TGTGCCAGCAGCGACTCGGGGAATCACCCCCAGCATTTT.

As to this clonotype: Without the conserved terminal phenylalanine or tryptophan, this CDR3 likely stems from a read error. The DNA is left out, because the CDR3 cannot be placed on it with certainty; the CDR3 is given as TCRdb lists it. The chain recombines TRBV7-3 with TRBJ2-1; the tabulated D call, TRBD1, remains unverified against the DNA. CDR1 is SGHTA, CDR2 FQGTGA, per germline. The CDR3 contains 13 residues when both ends are counted. The CDR3 here is CATSTPTTGNYGY.

V and J are TRBV7-3 and TRBJ1-2; D possibly corresponds to TRBD1 (6 bases). Germline V gene lookup returns CDR1 SGHTA and CDR2 FQGTGA. V lost 6 bases to trimming and J lost 5 bases, with 10 bases between them. The CDR3 spans 12 residues. The CDR3 DNA follows: TGTGCCAGCAGTGTCACAGGGTATGGCTACACCTTC. Amino acid sequence: CASSVTGYGYTF.

The V and J genes are TRBV15 and TRBJ1-1; the match to TRBD1 covers 11 bases. Germline CDR1 LNHNV, CDR2 YYDKDF (reference sequence). The CDR3 totals 15 residues. After removal of 3 bases from V and 4 bases from J, the junction contained 4 bases not matched to a gene. CDR3 coding DNA: TGTGCCACCAGCAGGAGGACAGGGGGCATCACTGAAGCTTTCTTT. Amino acid sequence: CATSRRTGGITEAFF.

The chain links TRBV6-5 to TRBJ2-5; D is perhaps TRBD2 (7 bases). The CDR3 contains 16 residues. With 5 bases removed from V and 7 bases from J, the gap between germline ends came to 23 bases. Germline V gives CDR1 MNHEY, CDR2 SVGAGI. The CDR3 region has the DNA TGTGCCAGCAGTAGGGAACGGGGGGCCCAACTAGGGACCCAGTACTTC. Amino acid sequence: CASSRERGAQLGTQYF.